This T cell receptor (beta chain) is drawn from a study of blood T cell repertoires in COVID-19. Data came from immunoSEQ multiplex PCR; TCRdb stores just in-frame clones and leaves some out. The sample gives some 220,000 clones, 70% to 90% of which show up once; under 3.5% is in the top ten. The CDR3 runs 13 residues. The V gene end was trimmed by 3 bases and the J gene end by 6 bases; junction bases not matched to a gene: 7. Per germline, CDR1 SQVTM and CDR2 ANQGSEA. Sequencing used peripheral blood. The receptor comes from a man aged 50 to 60 who had recovered from COVID-19. The V and J genes are TRBV29-1 and TRBJ2-7; 8 bases agree with TRBD1. The CDR3 DNA reads TGCAGCGTTGACCAGGGGGCGCGGGGCGAGCAGTACTTC. Encoded protein: CSVDQGARGEQYF.